Below, 18 T cell receptor beta chains from the same sample are listed, as sequenced in a study of blood T cell repertoires in COVID-19. Sequenced by immunoSEQ multiplex PCR; TCRdb stores in-frame clones only, minus some. The table records fewer than 250,000 clones, 65% to 85% of them present only once. Sequenced material: PBMCs or T cells enriched from blood (not recorded which). Every receptor here comes from a woman aged 25 to 39 who had recovered from COVID-19.

The gene calls are TRBV5-1 and TRBJ1-3, with D maybe TRBD1 (5 bases). The germline V gene encodes CDR1 SGHRS and CDR2 YFSETQ. There are 16 residues in the CDR3. The V end was cut by 3 bases, the J end by 0 bases, with 13 bases between. CDR3 in amino acids: CASSWGDGRSGNTIYF. CDR3 in DNA: TGCGCCAGCAGCTGGGGGGACGGCCGCTCTGGAAACACCATATATTTT.

This chain connects TRBV5-4 to TRBJ2-7; 9 bases are shared with TRBD1. The CDR3 sequence is 13 residues long. Germline V gene lookup returns CDR1 SGHNT and CDR2 YYREEE (reference sequence). V dropped 3 bases and J dropped 3; count of bases not matched to a gene: 1. CDR3 sequence: CASSWDRDYEQYF. The CDR3 nucleotides are TGTGCCAGCAGCTGGGACAGGGACTACGAGCAGTACTTC.

For this clone: In the same sample, other DNA sequences code for this CDR3. The rearrangement joins TRBV2 to TRBJ2-5; 13 bases are shared with TRBD2. Germline CDR1 and CDR2: SNHLY and FYNNEI. Trimming cost V 2 bases and J 1 base; bases outside gene matches: 4. This CDR3 contains 17 residues. The CDR3 is CASSEIGLAGAQETQYF. In DNA, the CDR3 is TGTGCCAGCAGTGAAATCGGACTAGCGGGGGCCCAAGAGACCCAGTACTTC.

The chain combines TRBV19 with TRBJ2-1; 8 nucleotides match TRBD2. Trimming removed 8 bases from V and 1 base from J; junction bases left unmatched: 4. The CDR3 covers 14 residues. Germline V lookup: CDR1 LNHDA, CDR2 SQIVND (reference sequence). In nucleotides, the CDR3 is TGTGCCAGTTCTACTAGCGGATCCTACAATGAGCAGTTCTTC. It translates to CASSTSGSYNEQFF. Based on the CDR3 plus reference TRBV19 and TRBJ2-1, the full variable domain is DGGITQSPKYLFRKEGQNVTLSCEQNLNHDAMYWYRQDPGQGLRLIYYSQIVNDFQKGDIAEGYSVSREKKESFPLTVTSAQKNPTAFYLCASSTSGSYNEQFFGPGTRLTVL.

This clone was seen only once. V gene TRBV7-2 combines with J gene TRBJ1-1, with TRBD1 as a possible D gene (5 bases). Between the trimmed V and J ends, which lost 2 bases and 6 bases, there was a span of 10 bases. The CDR3 sequence is 13 residues long. Germline values: CDR1 SGHTA, CDR2 FQGNSA. The DNA of the CDR3 is TGTGCCAGCAGCTTACCAGGGATCCCTGAAGCTTTCTTT. Its translation: CASSLPGIPEAFF. Combining the CDR3 with reference TRBV7-2 and TRBJ1-1 gives the whole variable domain GAGVSQSPSNKVTEKGKDVELRCDPISGHTALYWYRQSLGQGLEFLIYFQGNSAPDKSGLPSDRFSAERTGGSVSTLTIQRTQQEDSAVYLCASSLPGIPEAFFGQGTRLTVV.

About this clone: A much larger clone lies one base from this, so it may be a read error. Different DNA sequences within this sample yield the same CDR3. The chain links TRBV9 to TRBJ1-1; D is perhaps TRBD1 (5 bases). This CDR3 has 14 residues. Germline values: CDR1 SGDLS, CDR2 YYNGEE. V gave up 0 bases and J gave up 0 bases, with 6 bases separating them. CDR3 nucleotide sequence: TGTGCCAGCAGCGTAGCGGGGGTGAACACTGAAGCTTTCTTT. Its translation is CASSVAGVNTEAFF.

This clone was recorded only once. Other nucleotide sequences in the sample specify the same CDR3. J is TRBJ2-7 and V is TRBV30; TRBD2 might be the D (6 bases). Between the trimmed V and J ends, which lost 1 base and 2 bases, there was a span of 6 bases. This CDR3 has 12 amino acids. Germline CDR1 reads GTSNPN; CDR2 reads SVGIG (reference sequence). The CDR3 DNA follows: TGTGCCTGGAGTGCGGGGGCCTACGAGCAGTACTTC. Its protein is CAWSAGAYEQYF.

This rearrangement joins TRBV19 to TRBJ2-2; 9 nucleotides match TRBD1. With V trimmed by 5 bases and J by 5 bases, 9 bases remained unmatched. The CDR3 is made up of 16 amino acids. The germline gives CDR1 LNHDA, CDR2 SQIVND (reference sequence). The CDR3 DNA reads as TGTGCCAGTAGTCCTCTGACAGGGGGTCGGACCGGGGAGCTGTTTTTT. Protein product: CASSPLTGGRTGELFF.

The CDR3 protein is CASSESQVETQYF. The CDR3 bases are TGTGCCAGCAGTGAATCACAGGTAGAGACCCAGTACTTC. This rearrangement joins TRBV2 to TRBJ2-5, with a tentative D call TRBD1 (5 bases). The V gene lost 2 bases and the J gene lost 4 bases, with 8 bases spanning the gap. Germline V gene lookup returns CDR1 SNHLY and CDR2 FYNNEI. The CDR3 runs to 13 residues.

CDR3 in amino acids: CASRRTGAMSAEAFF. The CDR3 nucleotides are TGTGCCAGCAGACGGACAGGGGCGATGTCGGCTGAAGCTTTCTTT. This chain connects TRBV27 to TRBJ1-1; 9 nucleotides agree with TRBD1. Germline V gives CDR1 MNHEY, CDR2 SMNVEV (reference sequence). The CDR3 length is 15 residues. The V segment lost 6 bases and the J segment 6 bases; nucleotides outside the gene matches: 11.

This sequence joins TRBV19 and TRBJ1-1, with D unresolved. V lost 6 bases to trimming and J lost 6 bases, with 11 bases between them. This CDR3 is built from 12 residues. Germline V gives CDR1 LNHDA, CDR2 SQIVND (reference sequence). The CDR3 coding sequence is TGTGCCAGTAGCATCGGGAGGGCTGAAGCTTTCTTT. Encoded protein: CASSIGRAEAFF.

This rearrangement joins TRBV28 to TRBJ2-1; no reliable D call. The V end was cut by 3 bases, the J end by 3 bases, with 21 bases between. CDR1 is MDHEN, CDR2 SYDVKM, per germline. The CDR3 sequence is 18 residues long. CDR3 in amino acids: CASSFGPTIHAIYNEQFF. As DNA, the CDR3 is TGTGCCAGCAGTTTTGGGCCGACAATCCACGCCATCTACAATGAGCAGTTCTTC. Full variable domain (outside the CDR3, taken from reference TRBV28 and TRBJ2-1): DVKVTQSSRYLVKRTGEKVFLECVQDMDHENMFWYRQDPGLGLRLIYFSYDVKMKEKGDIPEGYSVSREKKERFSLILESASTNQTSMYLCASSFGPTIHAIYNEQFFGPGTRLTVL.

The chain joins TRBV3-1 (or the pseudogene TRBV3-2) to TRBJ1-2; a weak D match, TRBD1 (6 bases). This CDR3 has 15 amino acids. The ends were cut back, 1 base at V and 5 bases at J, with 14 bases in the middle. CDR1 and CDR2 from the germline V gene are LGHDT and YNNKEL (reference sequence). CDR3 bases: TGTGCCAGCAGCCAAGCGTCAGGGGTAGGGTATGGCTACACCTTC. Translation gives CASSQASGVGYGYTF.

This chain connects TRBV6-5 to TRBJ1-2; TRBD1 matches 9 bases. CDR3 length: 14 amino acids. Looked up from germline, CDR1 is MNHEY and CDR2 is SVGAGI. V lost 5 bases and J lost 6; bases outside the gene matches: 7. CDR3 protein: CASSQQGAFNGYTF. Written as DNA, the CDR3 is TGTGCCAGCAGTCAACAGGGGGCTTTTAATGGCTACACCTTC.

The chain combines TRBV7-2 with TRBJ1-4; D is unclear. The CDR3 covers 18 residues. Trimming took off 1 base at V and 0 bases at J, with 15 bases between the two ends. Per germline, CDR1 SGHTA and CDR2 FQGNSA. CDR3 nucleotide sequence: TGTGCCAGCAGCTTAGGGATAGGAGGTGGAGCAACTAATGAAAAACTGTTTTTT. Translating gives CASSLGIGGGATNEKLFF.

The V and J genes are TRBV5-1 and TRBJ2-5; 11 bases agree with TRBD2. Trimming removed 1 base from V and 2 bases from J; junction bases left unmatched: 4. This CDR3 has 16 amino acids. Germline-derived CDR1 and CDR2 are SGHRS and YFSETQ. This CDR3 is CASSLSPSGGQETQYF. The CDR3 region has the DNA TGCGCCAGCAGCTTGTCACCTAGCGGGGGGCAAGAGACCCAGTACTTC. Using reference TRBV5-1 and TRBJ2-5 for the parts outside the CDR3, the full variable domain is KAGVTQTPRYLIKTRGQQVTLSCSPISGHRSVSWYQQTPGQGLQFLFEYFSETQRNKGNFPGRFSGRQFSNSRSEMNVSTLELGDSALYLCASSLSPSGGQETQYFGPGTRLLVL.

CDR3 sequence reads: CASSFVEGTDTQYF. In DNA, the CDR3 is TGCGCCAGCAGCTTTGTAGAGGGCACAGATACGCAGTATTTT. The chain has TRBV5-1 and TRBJ2-3; unclear D gene. Germline CDR1 and CDR2: SGHRS and YFSETQ. V gave up 2 bases and J gave up 1 base, with 8 bases separating them. The CDR3 is 14 residues long.

V gene TRBV5-4 combines with J gene TRBJ2-1; D is unclear. The CDR3 is 11 residues long. The germline V gene has CDR1 SGHNT and CDR2 YYREEE (reference sequence). V lost 9 bases and J lost 6, with 10 bases in between. This chain's CDR3 is CATHVGNEQFF. The CDR3 DNA reads TGTGCCACGCACGTCGGCAATGAGCAGTTCTTC.